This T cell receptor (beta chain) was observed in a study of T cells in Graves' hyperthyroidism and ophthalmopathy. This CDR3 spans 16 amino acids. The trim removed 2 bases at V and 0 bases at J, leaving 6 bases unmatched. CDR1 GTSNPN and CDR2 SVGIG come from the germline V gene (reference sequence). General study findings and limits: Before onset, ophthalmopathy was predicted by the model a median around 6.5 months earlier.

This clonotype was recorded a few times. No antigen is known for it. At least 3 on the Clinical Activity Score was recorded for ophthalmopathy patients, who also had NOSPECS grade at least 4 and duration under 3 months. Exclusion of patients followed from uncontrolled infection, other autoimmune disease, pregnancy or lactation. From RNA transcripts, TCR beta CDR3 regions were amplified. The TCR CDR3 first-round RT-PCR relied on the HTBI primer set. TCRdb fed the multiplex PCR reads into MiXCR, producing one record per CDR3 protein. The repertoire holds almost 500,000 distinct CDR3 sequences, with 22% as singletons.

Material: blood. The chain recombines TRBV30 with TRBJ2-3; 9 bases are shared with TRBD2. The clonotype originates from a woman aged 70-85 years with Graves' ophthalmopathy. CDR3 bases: TGTGCCTGGAGTCGAGCGGGAGGAACTAGCACAGATACGCAGTATTTT. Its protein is CAWSRAGGTSTDTQYF.